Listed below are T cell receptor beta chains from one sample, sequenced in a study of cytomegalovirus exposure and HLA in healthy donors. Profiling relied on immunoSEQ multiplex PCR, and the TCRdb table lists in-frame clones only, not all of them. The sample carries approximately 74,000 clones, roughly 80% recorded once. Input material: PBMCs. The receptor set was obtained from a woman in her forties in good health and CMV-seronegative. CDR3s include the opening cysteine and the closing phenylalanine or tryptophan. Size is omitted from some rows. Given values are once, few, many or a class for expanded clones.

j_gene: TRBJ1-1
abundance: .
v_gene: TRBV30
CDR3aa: CAWRAKVGTANTEAFF

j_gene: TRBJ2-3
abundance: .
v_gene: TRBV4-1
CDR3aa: CASSQDAASADTQYF

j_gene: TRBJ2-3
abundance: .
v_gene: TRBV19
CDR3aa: CASSGGDRGTDTQYF

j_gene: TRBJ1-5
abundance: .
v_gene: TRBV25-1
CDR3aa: CASSPTGPGNQPQHF

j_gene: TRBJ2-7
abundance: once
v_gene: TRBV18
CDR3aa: CASSPGTGEYEQYF

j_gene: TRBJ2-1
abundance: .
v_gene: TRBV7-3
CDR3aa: CASSRGSYNEQFF

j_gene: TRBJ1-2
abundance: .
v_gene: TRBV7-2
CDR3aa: CASSWGHRSGYTF

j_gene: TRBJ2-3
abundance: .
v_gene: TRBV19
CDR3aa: CASTDRRGTDTQYF

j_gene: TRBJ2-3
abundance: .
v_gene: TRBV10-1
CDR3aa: CASSLAGDGDTQYF

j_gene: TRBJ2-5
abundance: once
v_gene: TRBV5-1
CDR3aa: CASTELLAETQYF

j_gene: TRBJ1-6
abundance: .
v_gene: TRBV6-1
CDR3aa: CASSVGGNSYNSPLHF